This T cell receptor (beta chain) was recovered during a study of shared clonotypes between healthy human individuals. Study-level findings and limits: Among a handful of donors, approximately 5% of naive CD4 clonotypes were found in common. Few donors limited the genetic and exposure-history diversity represented.

Terminally differentiated effector memory CD45RA+ cells were excluded by CCR7 positive selection of CD45RO-negative cells. Deep-level running was used for the assay. Replicate PCRs run on sorted subsets employed around 200 ng DNA, approximately 30,000 T cell genomes. Using immunoSEQ multiplex PCR, the repertoire was profiled, and TCRdb retains in-frame clones only, with some absent. The data contain some 2 million clones, 85% to 95% of them singletons. This clone was counted between two and nine times. Its target is unknown. This CDR3 region has 13 residues. CDR1 and CDR2 (germline): SGHAT, FQNNGV. Trimming removed 0 bases at V and 10 bases at J, with 7 bases between.

The chain is built from TRBV11-2 and TRBJ1-6; D is unclear. The sequence derives from a man aged 18-30 years in good health. Sequencing was performed on naive CD8+ T cells sorted from blood. The CDR3 spells CASSLDGGSPLHF. CDR3 DNA: TGTGCCAGCAGCTTAGACGGCGGGTCACCCCTCCACTTT.